What follows are 11 T cell receptor beta chains derived from one specimen sequenced in a study of graft-versus-host responses after intestinal transplantation. Assay used: immunoSEQ multiplex PCR; TCRdb lists only in-frame clones, some missing. The sample contains roughly 89,000 clones, around 92% of which appear only once. For these receptors, no antigen is known. The specimen was unstimulated CD4+ T cells sorted from spleen or lymph node cells, collected before intestinal transplant. Receptors were obtained from a human donor who received an intestinal transplant.

A single count supports this clone. The chain links TRBV15 to TRBJ2-7; weak D call: TRBD1 (5 bases). The CDR3 length is 13 residues. Germline V lookup: CDR1 LNHNV, CDR2 YYDKDF (reference sequence). Here the CDR3 reads CATQKDKPYEQYF. The DNA of the CDR3 is TGTGCTACACAGAAGGACAAACCCTACGAGCAGTACTTC.

J is TRBJ2-7 and V is TRBV9, with 8 positions matching TRBD2. The V segment lost 4 bases and the J segment 7 bases; nucleotides outside the gene matches: 16. The V gene's germline CDR1 is SGDLS and CDR2 YYNGEE. CDR3 length equals 16 residues. The CDR3 bases are TGTGCCAGCAGCCCCTTACCGGGACTAGAGGCGGGAGAGCAGTACTTC. It yields the protein CASSPLPGLEAGEQYF.

V gene TRBV4-3 combines with J gene TRBJ2-3, with D perhaps matching TRBD2 (7 bases). There are 13 residues in the CDR3. V was clipped by 0 bases and J by 13 bases, with 14 bases between them. Germline loops: CDR1 LGHNA, CDR2 YSLEER. The CDR3 DNA reads as TGCGCCAGCAGCCAAGAGTTGGGGGGGCCGAAGTATTTT. Translating it yields CASSQELGGPKYF.

The chain recombines TRBV10-3 with TRBJ2-5; 7 nucleotides align to TRBD2. V shed 8 bases and J 5 bases; nucleotides not matched to a gene: 5. The CDR3 consists of 12 residues. The germline CDR1 and CDR2 sequences are ENHRY and SYGVKD. Here the CDR3 reads CAIGVGGETQYF. DNA of the CDR3: TGTGCCATCGGCGTGGGGGGGGAGACCCAGTACTTC.

Written as DNA, the CDR3 is TGCGCCAGCAGCCTCCCACCCGGACTAGCGGTACTCAGCGAGCAGTACTTC. Protein: CASSLPPGLAVLSEQYF. The rearrangement links TRBV4-3 to TRBJ2-7; 10 nucleotides match TRBD2. The ends lost 4 bases at V and 6 bases at J; junction bases unmatched: 15. In germline, CDR1 is LGHNA, CDR2 YSLEER. The CDR3 consists of 17 residues.

The rearrangement uses TRBV4-1 and TRBJ1-2; 10 nucleotides agree with TRBD1. The CDR3 covers 15 residues. The germline gives CDR1 MGHRA, CDR2 YSYEKL. The ends lost 3 bases at V and 5 bases at J; junction bases unmatched: 6. DNA for the CDR3: TGCGCCAGCAGCCAGGGGACAGGGGTTAGGTATGGCTACACCTTC. Its protein is CASSQGTGVRYGYTF.

The genes are TRBV5-6 and TRBJ2-7, with TRBD1 matching over 10 bases. This CDR3 has 16 amino acids. The germline V gene encodes CDR1 SGHDT and CDR2 YYEEEE. Trimming at V came to 4 bases and at J to 4 bases, leaving 11 bases not matched to a gene. CDR3 in DNA: TGTGCCAGCAGCAGAATTCCCGGGACAGGGGTGTACGAGCAGTACTTC. Its translation: CASSRIPGTGVYEQYF.

The V and J genes are TRBV10-2 and TRBJ2-6; possible D gene TRBD2, 6 bases. Trimming shortened V by 4 bases and J by 0 bases, and 19 bases separated the two germline ends. The CDR3 is 19 amino acids. Germline V gene sequence: CDR1 WSHSY, CDR2 SAAADI. The DNA for the CDR3 is TGCGCCAGCAGTGCCTTAGTACCGGGACTTTCCTCTGGGGCCAACGTCCTGACTTTC. Encoded protein: CASSALVPGLSSGANVLTF.

This sequence joins TRBV5-4 and TRBJ2-2; 10 bases align to TRBD2. Germline CDR1 is SGHNT and CDR2 is YYREEE (reference sequence). CDR3 size: 17 residues. V dropped 1 base and J dropped 4; count of bases not matched to a gene: 7. The CDR3, as DNA: TGTGCCAGCAGCTTGCCTAGCGGGGGCCTACGCACCGGGGAGCTGTTTTTT. This translates into CASSLPSGGLRTGELFF. Full variable domain (outside the CDR3, taken from reference TRBV5-4 and TRBJ2-2): ETGVTQSPTHLIKTRGQQVTLRCSSQSGHNTVSWYQQALGQGPQFIFQYYREEENGRGNFPPRFSGLQFPNYSSELNVNALELDDSALYLCASSLPSGGLRTGELFFGEGSRLTVL.

This rearrangement joins TRBV5-5 to TRBJ2-3; D possibly corresponds to TRBD2 (6 bases). CDR1 and CDR2 from the germline V gene are SGHKS and YYEKEE (reference sequence). V dropped 2 bases and J dropped 5 bases, with 12 bases sitting between them. CDR3 length: 14 amino acids. CDR3 nucleotide sequence: TGTGCCAGCAGCTTACCTGGACTAAGAGATACGCAGTATTTT. Protein sequence: CASSLPGLRDTQYF. Drawing the rest from reference TRBV5-5 and TRBJ2-3, the complete variable domain is DAGVTQSPTHLIKTRGQQVTLRCSPISGHKSVSWYQQVLGQGPQFIFQYYEKEERGRGNFPDRFSARQFPNYSSELNVNALLLGDSALYLCASSLPGLRDTQYFGPGTRLTVL.

V is TRBV10-2 and J is TRBJ2-1; D not resolved. This CDR3 has 15 amino acids. Germline-derived CDR1 and CDR2 are WSHSY and SAAADI. The ends were cut back, 3 bases at V and 0 bases at J, with 9 bases in the middle. Here the CDR3 reads CASSEMRGSYNEQFF. As DNA, the CDR3 is TGCGCCAGCAGTGAAATGCGAGGCTCCTACAATGAGCAGTTCTTC.